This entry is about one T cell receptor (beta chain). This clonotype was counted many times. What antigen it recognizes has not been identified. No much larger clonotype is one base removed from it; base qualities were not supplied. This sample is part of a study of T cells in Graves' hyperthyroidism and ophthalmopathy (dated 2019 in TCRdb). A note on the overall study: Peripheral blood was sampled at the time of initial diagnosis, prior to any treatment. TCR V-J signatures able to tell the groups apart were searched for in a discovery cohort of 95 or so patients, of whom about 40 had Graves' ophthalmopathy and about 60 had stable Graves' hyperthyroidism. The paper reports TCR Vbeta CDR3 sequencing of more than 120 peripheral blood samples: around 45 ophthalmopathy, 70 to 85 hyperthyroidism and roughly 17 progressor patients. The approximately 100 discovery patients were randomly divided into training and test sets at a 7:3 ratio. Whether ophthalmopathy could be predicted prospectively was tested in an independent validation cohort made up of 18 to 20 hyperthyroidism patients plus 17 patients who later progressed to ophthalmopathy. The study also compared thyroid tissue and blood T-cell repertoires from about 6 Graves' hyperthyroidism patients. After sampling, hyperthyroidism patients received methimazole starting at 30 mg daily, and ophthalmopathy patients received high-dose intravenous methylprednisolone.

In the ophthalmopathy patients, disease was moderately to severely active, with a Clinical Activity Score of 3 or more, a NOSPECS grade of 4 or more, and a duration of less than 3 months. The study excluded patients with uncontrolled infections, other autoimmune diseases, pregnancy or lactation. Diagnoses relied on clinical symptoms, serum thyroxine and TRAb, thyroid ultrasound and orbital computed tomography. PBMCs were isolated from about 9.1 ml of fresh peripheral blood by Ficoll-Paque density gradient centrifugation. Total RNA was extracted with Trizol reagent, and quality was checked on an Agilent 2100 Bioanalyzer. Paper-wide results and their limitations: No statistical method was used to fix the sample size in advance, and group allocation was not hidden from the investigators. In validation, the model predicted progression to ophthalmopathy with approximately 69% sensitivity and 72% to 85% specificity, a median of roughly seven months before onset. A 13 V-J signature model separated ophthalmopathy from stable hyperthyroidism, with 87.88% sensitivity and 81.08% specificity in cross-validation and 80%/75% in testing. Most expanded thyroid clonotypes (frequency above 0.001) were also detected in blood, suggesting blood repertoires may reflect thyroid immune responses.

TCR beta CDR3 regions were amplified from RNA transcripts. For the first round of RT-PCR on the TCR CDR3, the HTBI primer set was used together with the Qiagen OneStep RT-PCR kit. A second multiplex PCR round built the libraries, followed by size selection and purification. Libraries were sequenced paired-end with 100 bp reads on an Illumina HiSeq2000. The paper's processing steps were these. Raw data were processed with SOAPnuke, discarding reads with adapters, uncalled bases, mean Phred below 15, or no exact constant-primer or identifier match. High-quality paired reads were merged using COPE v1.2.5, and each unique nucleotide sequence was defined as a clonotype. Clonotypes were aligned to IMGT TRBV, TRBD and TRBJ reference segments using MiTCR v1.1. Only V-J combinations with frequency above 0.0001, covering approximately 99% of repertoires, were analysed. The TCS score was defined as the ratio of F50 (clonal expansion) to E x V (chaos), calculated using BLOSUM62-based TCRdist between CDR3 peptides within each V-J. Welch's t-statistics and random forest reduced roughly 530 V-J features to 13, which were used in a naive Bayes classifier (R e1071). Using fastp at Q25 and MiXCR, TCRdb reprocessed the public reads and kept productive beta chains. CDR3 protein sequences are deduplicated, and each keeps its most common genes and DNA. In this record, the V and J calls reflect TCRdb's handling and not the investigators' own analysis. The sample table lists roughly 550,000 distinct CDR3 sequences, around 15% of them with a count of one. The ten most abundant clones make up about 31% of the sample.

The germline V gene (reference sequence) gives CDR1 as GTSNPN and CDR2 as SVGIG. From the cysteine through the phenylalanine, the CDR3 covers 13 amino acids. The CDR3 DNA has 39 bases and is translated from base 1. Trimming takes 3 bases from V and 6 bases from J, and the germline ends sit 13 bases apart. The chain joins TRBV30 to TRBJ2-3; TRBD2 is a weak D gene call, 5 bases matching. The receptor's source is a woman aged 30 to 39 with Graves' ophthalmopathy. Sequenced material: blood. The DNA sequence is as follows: TGTGCCTGGAGCGTCGGGGAGAGGGATACGCAGTATTTT. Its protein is CAWSVGERDTQYF.